The following is a T cell receptor (beta chain) sequence with its context. Its antigen is not identified. Assay: immunoSEQ multiplex PCR; the TCRdb copy retains only in-frame clones and omits some. Of about 10,000 clones listed, more than 65% are singletons. The sample belongs to a study of T cell repertoires in ileal Crohn's disease. Study-wide background: Every patient was operated on for stricturing (around 61%) or penetrating (approximately 40%) complications. About half of patients got postoperative therapy: some 11 thiopurines, fewer than 20 anti-TNF.

Study-level findings and limits: Active smokers at surgery had more clonal expansions than non-smokers.

This TCR derives from an adult with Crohn's disease. The sample taken for sequencing was ileal tissue.

Written as DNA, the CDR3 is TGCGCCAGCAGCTTTCTCAATGAGCAGTTCTTC. Translation gives CASSFLNEQFF. V is TRBV5-1 and J is TRBJ2-1; no clear D gene. The CDR3 is made up of 11 amino acids. Germline CDR1 and CDR2: SGHRS and YFSETQ. Trimming pared 2 bases from V and 6 bases from J, leaving 3 bases between.